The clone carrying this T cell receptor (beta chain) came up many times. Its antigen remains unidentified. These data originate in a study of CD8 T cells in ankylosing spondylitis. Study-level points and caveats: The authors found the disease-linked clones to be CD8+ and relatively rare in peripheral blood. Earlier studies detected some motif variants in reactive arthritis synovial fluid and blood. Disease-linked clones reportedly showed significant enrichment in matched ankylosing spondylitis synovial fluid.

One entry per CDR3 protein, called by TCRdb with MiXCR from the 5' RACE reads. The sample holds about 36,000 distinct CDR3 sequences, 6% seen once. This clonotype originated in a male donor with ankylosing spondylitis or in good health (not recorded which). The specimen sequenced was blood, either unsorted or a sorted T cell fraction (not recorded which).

DNA for the CDR3: TGTGCCAGCGCCCCGGAACGGCAGACAGCTTTTACATATGGCTACACCTTC. Amino acid sequence: CASAPERQTAFTYGYTF. This chain links TRBV21-1 with TRBJ1-2; whether TRBD1, the table's D call, matches the DNA was not checked. TRBV21-1 is described as a pseudogene. CDR3 length equals 17 residues.